A single sample gave rise to the 27 T cell receptor beta chains below, sequenced in a study of T cell responses to AZD1222 COVID-19 vaccine (dated by TCRdb to 2020 to 2022). The library was made by the immunoSEQ multiplex PCR assay. TCRdb's version of the immuneACCESS table is confined to in-frame rearrangements and falls short of the full clone set. An unresolved V gene accounts for under half of the shortfall where checked; the remainder is of unknown origin. This sample has about 100,000 clones in its table, and approximately 90% of those were observed once. The ten largest clones represent 2.5% of the sample. The label giving this sample's time point can be read as: about 28 days (+/-7) after the second vaccine dose. Sequences were derived from peripheral blood, sampled 28 days after the second AZD1222 dose. These receptors were obtained from an adult who received the AZD1222 COVID-19 vaccine.

This rearrangement joins TRBV30 to TRBJ1-1; D call uncertain. Per the germline V gene, CDR1 is GTSNPN and CDR2 is SVGIG (reference sequence). Trimming removed 4 bases at V and 4 bases at J, with 28 bases between. This CDR3 is 18 amino acids long. CDR3 protein: CAWNHGWGSAGRSTEAFF. The CDR3, as DNA: TGTGCCTGGAATCACGGGTGGGGATCGGCGGGAAGGTCCACTGAAGCTTTCTTT. The variable domain in full, completed from reference TRBV30 and TRBJ1-1, reads SQTIHQWPATLVQPVGSPLSLECTVEGTSNPNLYWYRQAAGRGLQLLFYSVGIGQISSEVPQNLSASRPQDRQFILSSKKLLLSDSGFYLCAWNHGWGSAGRSTEAFFGQGTRLTVV.

This clone was seen once. The chain has TRBV28 and TRBJ1-1, with D uncertain. The CDR3 contains 14 residues. Germline CDR1 and CDR2: MDHEN and SYDVKM. V was cut by 10 bases and J by 4 bases, with 19 bases left in between. CDR3 amino acids: CAIKQSGQSTEAFF. DNA for the CDR3: TGTGCCATCAAACAGTCCGGGCAGAGCACTGAAGCTTTCTTT.

This clone has a handful of counts. V usage is TRBV19 and J usage is TRBJ2-1; D might be TRBD1 (6 bases). The germline V gene has CDR1 LNHDA and CDR2 SQIVND (reference sequence). Deletions cut 9 bases from V and 9 bases from J, with 12 bases between. The CDR3 is made up of 11 amino acids. The CDR3 DNA follows: TGTGCCAGCGAACAGGGTGTTGAGCAGTTCTTC. As protein: CASEQGVEQFF.

The rearrangement joins TRBV29-1 to TRBJ2-5, with D uncertain. V lost 4 bases to trimming and J lost 0 bases, with 15 bases between them. CDR1 and CDR2 from the germline V gene are SQVTM and ANQGSEA. The CDR3 consists of 15 residues. The CDR3 loop is CSVVPRSWYQETQYF. The CDR3, as DNA: TGCAGCGTTGTTCCTAGGTCCTGGTACCAAGAGACCCAGTACTTC.

The CDR3 DNA reads as TGTGCCAGCAGCCAAGACCGCGCGTCTCAGCCCCAGCATTTT. Protein sequence: CASSQDRASQPQHF. The V call is TRBV4-2, the J call TRBJ1-5; D unclear. V was trimmed by 0 bases and J by 6 bases, leaving 9 bases between them. The CDR3 spans 14 residues. Germline V gives CDR1 LGHNA, CDR2 YNFKEQ.

The gene calls are TRBV27 and TRBJ1-6, with D possibly TRBD1 on 5 matching bases. The CDR3 length is 14 residues. Trimming cost V 3 bases and J 6 bases, with 9 bases left between them. The germline V gene encodes CDR1 MNHEY and CDR2 SMNVEV (reference sequence). In DNA, the CDR3 is TGTGCCAGCAGTTTCCCGGGACGTAATTCACCCCTCCACTTT. Translating it yields CASSFPGRNSPLHF.

This sequence joins TRBV5-1 and TRBJ2-3; a weak D match, TRBD1 (5 bases). The CDR3 sequence is 17 residues long. CDR1 and CDR2 from the germline V gene are SGHRS and YFSETQ. Trimming left V 0 bases short and J 2 bases short, with 16 bases between. The chain's CDR3 is CASSLAGPSHDTDTQYF. The DNA for the CDR3 is TGCGCCAGCAGCTTGGCAGGGCCCTCCCACGACACAGATACGCAGTATTTT.

V is TRBV5-5 and J is TRBJ1-2, with D unresolved. Germline V CDR1 and CDR2: SGHKS, YYEKEE (reference sequence). The CDR3 totals 12 residues. Trimming shortened V by 0 bases and J by 8 bases, and 8 bases separated the two germline ends. CDR3 residues: CASSLVGFGYTF. For the CDR3, the DNA is TGTGCCAGCAGCTTGGTTGGGTTCGGCTACACCTTC.

This rearrangement joins TRBV9 to TRBJ1-2, with 11 nucleotides matching TRBD1. This CDR3 comprises 15 residues. In germline, CDR1 is SGDLS, CDR2 YYNGEE. The trim removed 2 bases at V and 7 bases at J, leaving 7 bases unmatched. In DNA, the CDR3 is TGTGCCAGCAGCGTCGGGACAGGGGGTTTCTTTGGCTACACCTTC. Protein: CASSVGTGGFFGYTF.

The CDR3 nucleotides are TGTGCCAGCAGCCCGATGACAGGACGACGGGCTGAAGCTTTCTTT. Amino acids: CASSPMTGRRAEAFF. V and J are TRBV5-6 and TRBJ1-1; possibly TRBD1 for D (6 bases). Germline assignment: CDR1 SGHDT and CDR2 YYEEEE. Trimming shortened V by 4 bases and J by 6 bases, and 19 bases separated the two germline ends. This CDR3 spans 15 amino acids.

The CDR3 protein is CASSHRAFASNEQFF. CDR3 DNA sequence: TGTGCCAGCAGCCACCGGGCATTCGCAAGCAATGAGCAGTTCTTC. This sequence joins TRBV5-4 and TRBJ2-1; D gene unclear. The length of the CDR3 is 15 residues. The germline gives CDR1 SGHNT, CDR2 YYREEE (reference sequence). Trimming removed 4 bases from V and 6 bases from J, with 17 bases in between.

The chain is built from TRBV6-2 or TRBV6-3 and TRBJ2-7; 9 nucleotides agree with TRBD1. The germline V gene encodes CDR1 MNHEY and CDR2 SVGEGT. This CDR3 region has 17 residues. V was pared by 2 bases and J by 5 bases, with 13 bases of the junction left unmatched. CDR3: CASSYGVDRGYVNEQYF. CDR3 nucleotides: TGTGCCAGCAGTTACGGCGTAGACAGGGGGTATGTGAACGAGCAGTACTTC.

Only a few counts were recorded for this clone. J is TRBJ2-7 and V is TRBV6-2 or TRBV6-3, with D possibly being TRBD2 (6 bases). CDR1 is MNHEY, CDR2 SVGEGT, per germline. V was shortened by 5 bases and J by 6 bases, with 17 bases between the two germline ends. The CDR3 totals 14 residues. CDR3 sequence reads: CASSHPGLLSEQYF. The DNA for the CDR3 is TGTGCCAGCAGTCATCCGGGACTCCTTTCCGAGCAGTACTTC.

The table lists this clone with a count of one. CDR3 sequence reads: CASSQRAGEQFF. CDR3 in DNA: TGTGCCAGCAGCCAAAGGGCCGGTGAGCAGTTCTTC. The chain is built from TRBV3-1 (or the pseudogene TRBV3-2) and TRBJ2-1; D unresolved. Germline CDR1 LGHDT, CDR2 YNNKEL (reference sequence). V was cut by 2 bases and J by 9 bases, with 8 bases left in between. There are 12 residues in the CDR3.

The chain employs TRBV6-1 and TRBJ2-7; 7 bases line up with TRBD2. The V gene end was trimmed by 2 bases and the J gene end by 4 bases; junction bases not matched to a gene: 8. There are 15 residues in the CDR3. Looked up from germline, CDR1 is MNHNS and CDR2 is SASEGT. The CDR3 coding sequence is TGTGCCAGCAGTGAATCGGGGGGAGGACCATACGAGCAGTACTTC. Translation: CASSESGGGPYEQYF.

The gene calls are TRBV24-1 and TRBJ2-3; D unclear. The CDR3 is 14 amino acids. V gave up 1 base and J gave up 1 base, with 5 bases separating them. Germline V CDR1 and CDR2: KGHDR, SFDVKD. CDR3 bases: TGTGCCACCAGTGATTTCCCCGGCACAGATACGCAGTATTTT. This sequence encodes CATSDFPGTDTQYF.

The CDR3 nucleotides read TGTGCCAGCAGCATTCTGGACAGGGGGCAATCACCCCTCCACTTT. This encodes CASSILDRGQSPLHF. The chain couples TRBV6-7 to TRBJ1-6, with TRBD1 matching 11 bases. TRBV6-7 is recorded as an ORF, its role being uncertain. The CDR3 is 15 amino acids. Unmatched junction bases numbered 8, after V lost 6 bases and J lost 10 bases.

This CDR3 is CASSLRPGGLAGAVYEQYF. The CDR3 DNA sequence: TGTGCCAGCAGTTTACGGCCCGGGGGACTAGCGGGAGCCGTCTACGAGCAGTACTTC. The rearrangement joins TRBV28 to TRBJ2-7, with 14 bases fitting TRBD2. This CDR3 is 19 amino acids long. From germline, CDR1 is MDHEN and CDR2 SYDVKM. Germline trimming cut 2 bases from V and 3 bases from J; bases unmatched to any gene: 12.

The chain couples TRBV3-1 (or the pseudogene TRBV3-2) to TRBJ2-7; maybe TRBD1 (6 bases). Trimming left V 4 bases short and J 1 base short, with 11 bases between. The CDR3 totals 14 residues. CDR1 LGHDT and CDR2 YNNKEL come from the germline V gene (reference sequence). The DNA for the CDR3 is TGTGCCAGCAGCCCGACAGGCTTGTCCTACGAGCAGTACTTC. Encoded protein: CASSPTGLSYEQYF.

The J gene is TRBJ2-2, the V gene TRBV5-6; D possibly corresponds to TRBD2 (6 bases). Germline assignment: CDR1 SGHDT and CDR2 YYEEEE. The CDR3 extends over 15 amino acids. Trimming removed 0 bases from V and 3 bases from J, with 9 bases in between. As DNA, the CDR3 is TGTGCCAGCAGCTTGGAGCTAGCGTACACCGGGGAGCTGTTTTTT. This sequence encodes CASSLELAYTGELFF.

Points on this clone: Since a much larger clone is just one base distant, this may be a read error. In the same sample, other DNA sequences code for this CDR3. V and J are TRBV9 and TRBJ2-5; D remains unclear. Trimming pared 0 bases from V and 5 bases from J, leaving 5 bases between. The CDR3 spans 12 residues. Germline-derived CDR1 and CDR2 are SGDLS and YYNGEE. The chain's CDR3 is CASSVGGETQYF. The CDR3 region has the DNA TGTGCCAGCAGCGTAGGTGGGGAGACCCAGTACTTC.

The chain is built from TRBV28 and TRBJ1-2; TRBD1 might be the D (6 bases). Per the germline V gene, CDR1 is MDHEN and CDR2 is SYDVKM. Trimming took 7 bases from V and 2 from J, leaving 11 bases between them. The CDR3 loop spans 13 amino acids. CDR3 DNA sequence: TGTGCCAGCACTCGGGGGCAGAACTATGGCTACACCTTC. Translated, it gives CASTRGQNYGYTF.

This rearrangement joins TRBV7-8 to TRBJ2-3; D is perhaps TRBD2 (6 bases). The V gene's germline CDR1 is SGHVS and CDR2 FQNEAQ. The CDR3 has 17 amino acids. The V and J ends lost 5 bases and 6 bases respectively, with 24 bases between them. The CDR3, as DNA: TGTGCCAGCAGCCCCCGACGGGAGAAGAGAAGGGCGGATACGCAGTATTTT. It specifies CASSPRREKRRADTQYF.

V gene TRBV29-1 combines with J gene TRBJ1-2, with a tentative D call TRBD1 (5 bases). Germline lookup yields CDR1 SQVTM and CDR2 ANQGSEA. CDR3 size: 12 residues. CDR3 amino acids: CSYGGANYGYTF. CDR3 sequence (DNA): TGCAGTTACGGGGGGGCTAACTATGGCTACACCTTC. The full variable domain, completed using reference TRBV29-1 and TRBJ1-2, is SAVISQKPSRDICQRGTSLTIQCQVDSQVTMMFWYRQQPGQSLTLIATANQGSEATYESGFVIDKFPISRPNLTFSTLTVSNMSPEDSSIYLCSYGGANYGYTFGSGTRLTVV.

The V call is TRBV18, the J call TRBJ2-5; D unclear. The CDR3 loop spans 13 amino acids. The V end was cut by 0 bases, the J end by 1 base, with 3 bases between. Germline V gene lookup returns CDR1 KGHSH and CDR2 LQKENI. The CDR3: CASSPPSQETQYF. The CDR3 DNA sequence: TGTGCCAGCTCACCACCCTCCCAAGAGACCCAGTACTTC.

This chain uses TRBV5-6 with TRBJ1-1; no clear D. Germline assignment: CDR1 SGHDT and CDR2 YYEEEE. The V end was cut by 0 bases, the J end by 4 bases, with 7 bases between. The CDR3 consists of 13 residues. In DNA form, the CDR3 reads TGTGCCAGCAGCTTGGAGCCGCTCACTGAAGCTTTCTTT. It yields the protein CASSLEPLTEAFF.

The rearrangement uses TRBV14 and TRBJ1-1, with D hard to call. Germline CDR1 reads SGHDN; CDR2 reads FVKESK. There are 13 residues in the CDR3. V gave up 0 bases and J gave up 1 base, with 3 bases separating them. The CDR3 DNA reads as TGTGCCAGCAGCCAAGAAAGGAACACTGAAGCTTTCTTT. Translation: CASSQERNTEAFF.